This T cell receptor beta chain derives from a study of T cell repertoires in cytomegalovirus infection. The study's findings and limits: Clonotype analysis showed dominance of the ex vivo response by HLA-C-restricted CMV-specific TCR beta clonotypes.

The V end lost 3 bases, the J end lost 3 bases, and 8 bases lay between the germline ends. The CDR3 sequence is 14 residues long. On this clonotype: Antigen unknown.

TCRdb itself ran the reads through MiXCR, one entry per CDR3 protein. The sample carries hundreds of thousands of distinct CDR3 sequences, roughly 24% recorded once. The chain employs TRBV12-3 or TRBV12-4 and TRBJ2-2, with D possibly being TRBD1 (5 bases). The receptor was derived from a human donor in good health (CMV status not recorded). Some clones in this sample may be carry-over from other donors' samples. Sequenced input: CD8+ T cells from PBMCs. CDR3 protein: CASSLKGDTGELFF. The CDR3 coding sequence is TGTGCCAGCAGTTTGAAAGGGGACACCGGGGAGCTGTTTTTT.